This entry lists 27 T cell receptor beta chains sequenced from one sample in a study of blood T cell repertoires in COVID-19 (dated by TCRdb to the early 2020s). Receptor libraries were prepared by the immunoSEQ multiplex PCR assay. In its TCRdb copy, this immuneACCESS table keeps in-frame sequences only and misses some clones. Where compared with another copy, unresolved V genes explain less than half of these, and the others have no known cause. For this sample the table gives a few hundred thousand clones, of which 87% were detected only once. The leading ten clones occupy 8% to 13% of the sample. The sequenced sample was peripheral blood. The source of these receptors is a woman aged 30 to 39 with COVID-19, enrolled during active disease.

This chain uses TRBV16 with TRBJ1-5; 8 nucleotides line up with TRBD1. This CDR3 is built from 16 residues. Germline loops: CDR1 KGHSY, CDR2 FQNENV. V lost 6 bases, J lost 6 bases, and 13 bases stayed unmatched. CDR3 loop: CASSPPQQGASQPQHF. CDR3 DNA: TGTGCCAGCAGTCCCCCGCAGCAGGGGGCGAGTCAGCCCCAGCATTTT.

J is TRBJ1-6 and V is TRBV19; 9 positions match TRBD1. The CDR3 spans 14 residues. Germline V gene sequence: CDR1 LNHDA, CDR2 SQIVND (reference sequence). V lost 3 bases to trimming and J lost 9 bases; unmatched junction nucleotides: 3. CDR3 nucleotide sequence: TGTGCCAGTAGTATCGACAGGGGGGGTTCACCCCTCCACTTT. Encoded protein: CASSIDRGGSPLHF.

The chain employs TRBV18 and TRBJ1-2; perhaps TRBD1 as D (6 bases). V gave up 6 bases and J gave up 5 bases, with 13 bases separating them. The CDR3 is 13 amino acids. CDR1 is KGHSH and CDR2 is LQKENI in the germline V gene. CDR3 in DNA: TGTGCCAGCTCGGCACAGGGAAATTATGGCTACACCTTC. Amino acid sequence: CASSAQGNYGYTF.

This chain joins TRBV3-1 (or the pseudogene TRBV3-2) and TRBJ2-1; D is possibly TRBD2 (5 bases). The CDR3 runs 15 residues. CDR1 LGHDT and CDR2 YNNKEL come from the germline V gene (reference sequence). Trimming removed 1 base at V and 4 bases at J, with 11 bases between. The CDR3 reads CASSQVNSVYNEQFF. The CDR3 bases are TGTGCCAGCAGCCAAGTGAATAGCGTATACAATGAGCAGTTCTTC.

The V call is TRBV18, the J call TRBJ1-4; 9 bases are a match to TRBD1. This CDR3 contains 16 residues. V was clipped by 0 bases and J by 8 bases; unmatched bases: 7. The germline V gene encodes CDR1 KGHSH and CDR2 LQKENI. The CDR3 sequence: CASSPPRGQGGEKLFF. CDR3 bases: TGTGCCAGCTCACCACCGAGGGGACAGGGAGGCGAAAAACTGTTTTTT.

This clone was detected a few times. V and J are TRBV27 and TRBJ2-7; D remains ambiguous. CDR3 size: 14 residues. V lost 1 base and J lost 6, with 13 bases in between. Germline V CDR1 and CDR2: MNHEY, SMNVEV (reference sequence). Here the CDR3 reads CASSLYPGGSEQYF. The CDR3, as DNA: TGTGCCAGCAGTTTATACCCTGGCGGTAGCGAGCAGTACTTC.

V and J are TRBV6-5 and TRBJ1-4; D possibly corresponds to TRBD1 (6 bases). This CDR3 is built from 14 residues. Germline values: CDR1 MNHEY, CDR2 SVGAGI. Trimming cost V 5 bases and J 3 bases, with 10 bases left between them. CDR3 nucleotides: TGTGCCAGCAGTACAGGGTGGGCTAATGAAAAACTGTTTTTT. It specifies CASSTGWANEKLFF.

The J gene is TRBJ2-7, the V gene TRBV28; TRBD1 agrees at 8 bases. The CDR3 is 15 residues long. Germline CDR1 reads MDHEN; CDR2 reads SYDVKM. Trimming at V came to 3 bases and at J to 1 base, leaving 5 bases not matched to a gene. DNA of the CDR3: TGTGCCAGCAGTTTCAAGACAGGGGTATCCTACGAGCAGTACTTC. Translated, it gives CASSFKTGVSYEQYF.

The genes are TRBV4-2 and TRBJ2-1; 8 bases are a match to TRBD2. Per the germline V gene, CDR1 is LGHNA and CDR2 is YNFKEQ. V lost 2 bases, J lost 6 bases, and 6 bases stayed unmatched. CDR3 size: 15 residues. In DNA, the CDR3 is TGTGCCAGCAGCCAATTTGAGCGGGAGATCAATGAGCAGTTCTTC. It specifies CASSQFEREINEQFF.

The gene calls are TRBV4-3 and TRBJ2-5, with D tentatively TRBD2 (5 bases). The germline V and J ends were trimmed by 1 base and 5 bases, with 8 bases remaining between them. Germline lookup yields CDR1 LGHNA and CDR2 YSLEER. The CDR3 extends over 13 amino acids. Written as DNA, the CDR3 is TGCGCCAGCAGCCAAGGAGGGTTGGAGACCCAGTACTTC. Protein product: CASSQGGLETQYF.

This clone showed up just a few times. This chain connects TRBV28 to TRBJ1-6; 7 bases align to TRBD1. The V and J ends lost 5 bases and 9 bases, in that order; junction bases with no gene match: 7. CDR3 length: 14 amino acids. Germline CDR1 is MDHEN and CDR2 is SYDVKM. CDR3 DNA: TGTGCCAGCAGTACCCAGGGGGAGGCTTCACCCCTCCACTTT. Its translation: CASSTQGEASPLHF.

The count of this clone is one. J is TRBJ2-7 and V is TRBV19; D uncertain. Germline values: CDR1 LNHDA, CDR2 SQIVND (reference sequence). The length of the CDR3 is 14 residues. The germline V and J ends were trimmed by 3 bases and 4 bases, with 13 bases remaining between them. The chain's CDR3 is CASSITELGYEQYF. For the CDR3, the DNA is TGTGCCAGTAGTATTACGGAGCTCGGGTACGAGCAGTACTTC.

In DNA, the CDR3 is TGTGCCAGCAGCACAGAGGGACGGGACATAATATATGGCTACACCTTC. Its protein product is CASSTEGRDIIYGYTF. This chain connects TRBV7-8 to TRBJ1-2; possible D gene TRBD1, 6 bases. The ends were cut back, 5 bases at V and 5 bases at J, with 21 bases in the middle. There are 16 residues in the CDR3. Germline loops: CDR1 SGHVS, CDR2 FQNEAQ.

The CDR3 reads CASSSTLAITDTQYF. In DNA, the CDR3 is TGTGCCAGTAGTTCGACGCTAGCGATCACAGATACGCAGTATTTT. V and J are TRBV19 and TRBJ2-3, with D perhaps TRBD2 (6 bases). The germline gives CDR1 LNHDA, CDR2 SQIVND (reference sequence). Trimming stripped 5 bases from V and 2 bases from J, with 14 bases between. The CDR3 has 15 residues. Together with reference TRBV19 and TRBJ2-3, the CDR3 gives the full variable domain: DGGITQSPKYLFRKEGQNVTLSCEQNLNHDAMYWYRQDPGQGLRLIYYSQIVNDFQKGDIAEGYSVSREKKESFPLTVTSAQKNPTAFYLCASSSTLAITDTQYFGPGTRLTVL.

The chain has TRBV30 and TRBJ2-3, with TRBD2 matching 8 bases. The CDR3 has 16 amino acids. J lost 6 bases, V lost 4 bases, and 15 bases had no gene match. Germline loops: CDR1 GTSNPN, CDR2 SVGIG (reference sequence). CDR3 amino acids: CAWTQTGAGAGDTQYF. The CDR3 DNA follows: TGTGCCTGGACCCAGACTGGAGCGGGAGCGGGGGATACGCAGTATTTT.

This rearrangement joins TRBV9 to TRBJ2-1; 7 bases are shared with TRBD2. This CDR3 is built from 15 residues. Germline V gene sequence: CDR1 SGDLS, CDR2 YYNGEE. The trim removed 0 bases at V and 4 bases at J, leaving 4 bases unmatched. This CDR3 is CASSVGGLRYNEQFF. In DNA form, the CDR3 reads TGTGCCAGCAGCGTAGGGGGACTAAGGTACAATGAGCAGTTCTTC.

The chain couples TRBV7-6 to TRBJ1-4, with D unresolved. The germline V gene has CDR1 SGHVS and CDR2 FNYEAQ. The CDR3 loop spans 16 amino acids. V lost 3 bases to trimming and J lost 0 bases, with 11 bases between them. The CDR3 DNA is TGTGCCAGCAGCTTGGGCAGCTTTGCAACTAATGAAAAACTGTTTTTT. It codes for CASSLGSFATNEKLFF.

The genes are TRBV30 and TRBJ1-3, with D possibly being TRBD1 (6 bases). Germline CDR1 and CDR2: GTSNPN and SVGIG (reference sequence). The CDR3 contains 15 residues. V dropped 1 base and J dropped 2 bases, with 12 bases sitting between them. CDR3: CAWSGVPGAGNTIYF. The CDR3 nucleotides read TGTGCCTGGAGTGGAGTCCCAGGGGCTGGAAACACCATATATTTT.

This clone has only a few counts. This chain joins TRBV7-2 and TRBJ2-7; 10 positions agree with TRBD1. Unmatched junction bases numbered 14, after V lost 5 bases and J lost 7 bases. CDR1 is SGHTA and CDR2 is FQGNSA in the germline V gene. This CDR3 has 16 amino acids. The CDR3 region is CASSAAVGQGLREQYF. In nucleotides, the CDR3 is TGTGCCAGCAGCGCAGCGGTGGGACAGGGGTTGAGGGAGCAGTACTTC.

This clone showed up just once. The V and J genes are TRBV5-6 and TRBJ2-2; 9 nucleotides align to TRBD2. CDR3 length equals 16 residues. Germline CDR1 and CDR2: SGHDT and YYEEEE. Trimming at V came to 2 bases and at J to 4 bases, leaving 6 bases not matched to a gene. Written as DNA, the CDR3 is TGTGCCAGCAGCTTCCTAGCGGGATCAAGCACCGGGGAGCTGTTTTTT. Amino acids: CASSFLAGSSTGELFF. The complete variable domain, with remaining parts taken from reference TRBV5-6 and TRBJ2-2, reads DAGVTQSPTHLIKTRGQQVTLRCSPKSGHDTVSWYQQALGQGPQFIFQYYEEEERQRGNFPDRFSGHQFPNYSSELNVNALLLGDSALYLCASSFLAGSSTGELFFGEGSRLTVL.

As to this clone: This sample also contains other DNA sequences that code for the same CDR3. This chain connects TRBV28 to TRBJ2-3, with 11 bases matching TRBD2. CDR3 size: 16 residues. The germline V gene encodes CDR1 MDHEN and CDR2 SYDVKM. With V trimmed by 6 bases and J by 2 bases, 7 bases remained unmatched. The CDR3 coding sequence is TGTGCCAGCAGCTCCCCACTAGCGGGAGTCACAGATACGCAGTATTTT. It specifies CASSSPLAGVTDTQYF. The variable domain in full, with the rest retrieved from reference TRBV28 and TRBJ2-3, is DVKVTQSSRYLVKRTGEKVFLECVQDMDHENMFWYRQDPGLGLRLIYFSYDVKMKEKGDIPEGYSVSREKKERFSLILESASTNQTSMYLCASSSPLAGVTDTQYFGPGTRLTVL.

This clone was detected only once. The V and J genes are TRBV11-2 and TRBJ2-7; TRBD1 matches at 8 bases. The germline V gene encodes CDR1 SGHAT and CDR2 FQNNGV. Unmatched junction bases numbered 11, after V lost 4 bases and J lost 3 bases. The length of the CDR3 is 16 residues. CDR3 nucleotides: TGTGCCAGCAGCTCAAATTACAGGGGGACCCACTACGAGCAGTACTTC. This gives the protein CASSSNYRGTHYEQYF.

V usage is TRBV19 and J usage is TRBJ2-1, with 15 bases identical to TRBD2. V was clipped by 6 bases and J by 7 bases; unmatched bases: 10. Germline V gene data show CDR1 as LNHDA and CDR2 as SQIVND (reference sequence). The CDR3 sequence is 17 residues long. The CDR3 reads CASRKGLAGGSGNEQFF. The CDR3 bases are TGTGCCAGTAGAAAGGGACTAGCGGGAGGAAGTGGGAATGAGCAGTTCTTC.

The chain combines TRBV24-1 with TRBJ1-4; tentatively, D is TRBD1 (6 bases). Germline lookup yields CDR1 KGHDR and CDR2 SFDVKD. This CDR3 contains 14 residues. V lost 6 bases and J lost 6, with 13 bases in between. The CDR3 region is CATSSSAGDEKLFF. The DNA of the CDR3 is TGTGCCACCAGTTCGTCGGCAGGGGATGAAAAACTGTTTTTT.

The rearrangement links TRBV5-5 to TRBJ2-7; perhaps TRBD1 as D (6 bases). V lost 0 bases to trimming and J lost 4 bases, with 11 bases between them. From germline, CDR1 is SGHKS and CDR2 YYEKEE (reference sequence). The CDR3 is 14 amino acids. CDR3 coding DNA: TGTGCCAGCAGCTTGGACAGGGTTAGGTACGAGCAGTACTTC. Its protein is CASSLDRVRYEQYF.

The genes are TRBV19 and TRBJ2-7, with no clear D. Trimming stripped 5 bases from V and 0 bases from J, with 8 bases between. The V gene's germline CDR1 is LNHDA and CDR2 SQIVND (reference sequence). This CDR3 is built from 13 residues. The chain's CDR3 is CASSPASSYEQYF. In DNA, the CDR3 is TGTGCCAGTAGTCCCGCCAGCTCCTACGAGCAGTACTTC.

The sample holds a few counts of this clone. The rearrangement uses TRBV19 and TRBJ1-4, with D hard to call. Germline V gene data show CDR1 as LNHDA and CDR2 as SQIVND (reference sequence). V was trimmed by 4 bases and J by 7 bases, leaving 13 bases between them. The CDR3 is 14 amino acids. CDR3 region: CASSKPFNREKLFF. DNA for the CDR3: TGTGCCAGTAGTAAGCCGTTTAACCGTGAAAAACTGTTTTTT.